The clone carrying this TCR beta chain was counted many times. Its cognate antigen is unknown. This specimen belongs to a study of early T cells in non-severe SARS-CoV-2 infection. Study summary: The sequenced material was bulk RNA from unsorted whole blood, and its chains were unpaired. Findings and caveats of the study: A preference for anti-spike CD8 responses marked VDJdb matching, which missed private and CD4 specificities.

The CDR3 covers 15 residues. Trimming removed 5 bases from V and 6 bases from J, with 17 bases in between. CDR1 MNHEY and CDR2 SVGEGT come from the germline V gene. Individual cDNA molecules were tagged with unique molecular identifiers. TCRdb passed the 5' RACE reads through MiXCR, listing each CDR3 protein once. The sample shows 35,000 to 40,000 distinct CDR3 sequences, around 4% of them seen only once. The specimen was whole blood. The V call is TRBV6-2 or TRBV6-3, the J call TRBJ2-1, with D possibly being TRBD1 or TRBD2 (5 bases each). The sequence came from an adult who was a healthcare worker with PCR-confirmed SARS-CoV-2 infection or an uninfected control (not recorded which). CDR3 sequence (DNA): TGTGCCAGCAGTACGTTCGGGACGGCAAGCAATGAGCAGTTCTTC. Translation: CASSTFGTASNEQFF.